This is a list of T cell receptor beta chains from one sample in a study of T cells in localized non-small cell lung cancer. The table came from immunoSEQ multiplex PCR; TCRdb's copy has only in-frame clones and leaves some out. This table has about 15,000 clones, approximately 87% appearing once. Here the sequenced sample was peripheral blood mononuclear cells, taken before any cancer treatment. Every receptor here comes from a male donor at least 60 years old with stage II lung adenocarcinoma. Both conserved end residues are part of each CDR3. Fields, in order: V gene, clone size, D gene, J gene, CDR3 protein, CDR3 DNA. D genes are given only for firm matches. Expanded clones get a size class; other rows say once, few or many, or leave the size out.

>TRBV6-5|NA|NA|TRBJ2-7
CASSGDRSLEQYF
TGTGCCAGCAGTGGAGACAGGTCTCTCGAGCAGTACTTC
>TRBV6-5|NA|NA|TRBJ2-4
CATKEGNIQYF
TGTGCCACCAAGGAGGGGAACATTCAGTACTTC
>TRBV30|NA|NA|TRBJ1-1
CAWRGTRRNTEAFF
TGTGCCTGGAGGGGGACAAGGAGGAACACTGAAGCTTTCTTT
>TRBV6-1|NA|NA|TRBJ1-1
CALDTWNTEAFF
TGTGCCTTGGACACCTGGAACACTGAAGCTTTCTTT
>TRBV5-1|NA|NA|TRBJ2-5
CASSLQVQETQYF
TGCGCCAGCAGCTTGCAGGTTCAAGAGACCCAGTACTTC
>TRBV28|NA|NA|TRBJ2-5
CASSLEVPETQYF
TGTGCCAGCAGTTTAGAGGTTCCCGAGACCCAGTACTTC
>TRBV5-3|NA|NA|TRBJ1-4
CARSPDIRNSRPDEKLFF
TGTGCCAGAAGCCCGGACATCCGGAATTCTCGTCCTGATGAAAAACTGTTTTTT
>TRBV6-1|NA|NA|TRBJ2-1
CASSEYEQFF
TGTGCCAGCAGTGAGTATGAGCAGTTCTTC
>TRBV18|once|TRBD2|TRBJ2-7
CASSRGDEQYF
TGTGCCAGCTCCCGGGGGGACGAGCAGTACTTC
>TRBV11-3|NA|NA|TRBJ1-1
CASSLAGSRSAEAFF
TGTGCCAGCAGCTTAGCCGGGTCAAGGTCGGCCGAAGCTTTCTTT
>TRBV5-6|NA|NA|TRBJ1-2
CASSPIDEYSGYTF
TGTGCCAGCAGCCCGATCGACGAGTATAGTGGCTACACCTTC
>TRBV5-1|NA|NA|TRBJ1-5
CASSVLGAINQPQHF
TGCGCCAGCAGCGTCTTAGGGGCGATCAATCAGCCCCAGCATTTT
>TRBV7-9|NA|TRBD1|TRBJ1-1
CASSGRQGRRAFF
TGTGCCAGCAGCGGTCGACAGGGGCGGCGAGCTTTCTTT
>TRBV29-1|NA|NA|TRBJ2-2
CSVEKTGGTGELFF
TGCAGCGTTGAAAAGACAGGCGGCACCGGGGAGCTGTTTTTT
>TRBV28|few|TRBD1|TRBJ1-2
CASSPSPGTGGNTF
TGTGCCAGCAGTCCCAGCCCCGGGACAGGGGGGAACACCTTC
>TRBV6-5|NA|NA|TRBJ2-5
CASRSRLETQYF
TGTGCCAGCAGGTCCAGGCTCGAGACCCAGTACTTC
>TRBV6-1|NA|NA|TRBJ1-1
CASSERTANTEAFF
TGTGCCAGCAGTGAAAGAACAGCGAACACTGAAGCTTTCTTT
>TRBV12-5|NA|NA|TRBJ2-1
CASGSSGEGAYNEQFF
TGTGCTAGTGGTTCCTCCGGAGAAGGGGCCTACAATGAGCAGTTCTTC
>TRBV11-2|NA|TRBD2|TRBJ2-1
CASSPRLAGWNEQFF
TGTGCCAGCAGCCCGAGACTAGCGGGATGGAATGAGCAGTTCTTC
>TRBV11-1|NA|NA|TRBJ2-5
CASSFPGGETQYF
TGTGCCAGCAGTTTCCCGGGTGGTGAGACCCAGTACTTC
>TRBV18|NA|NA|TRBJ1-1
CASSPDRPSVAEAFF
TGTGCCAGCTCCCCTGACCGACCAAGCGTCGCTGAAGCTTTCTTT
>TRBV4-3|NA|NA|TRBJ1-2
CASSGDFGGYTF
TGCGCCAGCAGCGGGGACTTTGGAGGCTACACCTTC
>TRBV6-6|few|TRBD1|TRBJ2-1
CASSYDRGNEQFF
TGTGCCAGCAGTTACGACAGGGGGAATGAGCAGTTCTTC
>TRBV27|few|NA|TRBJ2-7
CASSPRGAYEQYF
TGTGCCAGCTCCCCCCGGGGCGCCTACGAGCAGTACTTC
>TRBV10-1|few|NA|TRBJ2-1
CASSQGYNEQFF
TGCGCCAGCAGTCAGGGTTACAATGAGCAGTTCTTC
>TRBV6-5|NA|NA|TRBJ1-1
CASSSFSEAFF
TGTGCCAGCAGTTCCTTTTCTGAAGCTTTCTTT
>TRBV7-8|NA|NA|TRBJ1-2
CASSLGRDFGGYTF
TGTGCCAGCAGCTTAGGCAGGGACTTCGGTGGCTACACCTTC
>TRBV19|NA|NA|TRBJ2-2
CASKAATPTYTGELFF
TGTGCCAGTAAGGCGGCGACACCCACTTACACCGGGGAGCTGTTTTTT
>TRBV7-6|NA|TRBD1|TRBJ1-1
CASAAGTGAFF
TGTGCCAGCGCTGCCGGGACAGGGGCTTTCTTT
>TRBV7-7|once|NA|TRBJ2-1
CASSLDRGTEQFF
TGTGCCAGCAGCTTAGATCGGGGGACTGAGCAGTTCTTC
>TRBV7-8|NA|NA|TRBJ2-6
CASSRGGLGRSGANVLTF
TGTGCCAGCAGCAGAGGCGGGCTGGGACGCTCTGGGGCCAACGTCCTGACTTTC
>TRBV19|NA|NA|TRBJ2-6
CASSFQANVLTF
TGTGCCAGTAGCTTTCAGGCCAACGTCCTGACTTTC
>TRBV6-5|few|NA|TRBJ2-5
CASSPWREGGETQYF
TGTGCCAGCAGTCCGTGGAGGGAGGGGGGGGAGACCCAGTACTTC
>TRBV25-1|few|TRBD2|TRBJ2-1
CASSLAGPDNEQFF
TGTGCCAGCAGCCTAGCGGGACCGGACAATGAGCAGTTCTTC
>TRBV18|NA|NA|TRBJ1-1
CASSPGPSGIGTEAFF
TGTGCCAGCTCACCCGGTCCTTCAGGGATAGGCACTGAAGCTTTCTTT
>TRBV18|NA|NA|TRBJ2-1
CASSRDFASNNEQFF
TGTGCCAGCTCAAGGGACTTCGCGTCTAACAATGAGCAGTTCTTC
>TRBV11-2|NA|NA|TRBJ2-7
CASTHPRGSYEQYF
TGTGCCAGCACCCATCCGCGGGGTTCCTACGAGCAGTACTTC
>TRBV5-6|NA|NA|TRBJ2-5
CANSSYLGTPEETQYF
TGTGCCAACAGCTCCTACTTAGGGACCCCCGAGGAGACCCAGTACTTC
>TRBV5-1|NA|NA|TRBJ2-2
CATTEVVATGELFF
TGCGCCACGACAGAAGTGGTTGCCACCGGGGAGCTGTTTTTT
>TRBV5-5|NA|NA|TRBJ1-4
CASSLSLGGEKLFF
TGTGCCAGCAGCTTGTCGCTGGGTGGGGAAAAACTGTTTTTT
>TRBV21-1|once|NA|TRBJ1-3
CASSKGRYGNTIYF
TGTGCCAGCAGCAAGGGGAGGTATGGAAACACCATATATTTT
>TRBV5-1|NA|TRBD1|TRBJ1-5
CASSRTGNQPQHF
TGCGCCAGCAGCCGGACAGGGAATCAGCCCCAGCATTTT
>TRBV6-6|NA|NA|TRBJ1-1
CASTYEATGTEAFF
TGTGCCAGCACCTATGAGGCCACGGGCACTGAAGCTTTCTTT
>TRBV27|NA|NA|TRBJ2-1
CASSLQTKGRSEQFF
TGTGCCAGCAGTCTACAAACTAAGGGAAGGAGTGAGCAGTTCTTC
>TRBV4-1|NA|NA|TRBJ2-2
CASSRQFPDSPGSGELFF
TGCGCCAGCAGCCGACAATTCCCAGACAGCCCGGGGTCCGGGGAGCTGTTTTTT
>TRBV5-1|NA|NA|TRBJ2-7
CASSPPGQAYEQYF
TGCGCCAGCAGCCCACCGGGACAAGCCTACGAGCAGTACTTC